This is a list of T cell receptor beta chains from one sample in a study of CD8+CD57+ T cells in acquired aplastic anemia. TCRdb analysed the reads with MiXCR anew, one entry per CDR3 protein. The profile covers approximately 180,000 distinct CDR3 sequences, with around 48% appearing a single time and more than 0.85% taken by the ten largest. Sample: sorted CD4+, CD8+, or CD8+CD57+ T cells (not recorded which) from PBMCs. Receptor source: a human donor with aplastic anemia. CDR3s include the opening cysteine and the closing phenylalanine or tryptophan. Fields, in order: V gene, clone size, D gene, J gene, CDR3 DNA, CDR3 protein. The D gene is left open where the match is weak. A clone size is listed for some rows: how often the clone was seen (once, few, many), or a class if it is expanded.

>TRBV9|-|-|TRBJ2-7
TGTGCCAGCAGCGTAGGGTATGGGGTTGGCGAGCAGTACTTC
CASSVGYGVGEQYF
>TRBV20-1|-|TRBD1|TRBJ1-1
TGCAGTGCTAGAGTATTTAGGGGGCGCATGAACACTGAAGCTTTCTTT
CSARVFRGRMNTEAFF
>TRBV6-4|few|-|TRBJ1-1
TGTGCCAGCAGTGACTCGGGAACCACTGAAGCTTTCTTT
CASSDSGTTEAFF
>TRBV11-2|-|-|TRBJ2-7
TGTGCCAGCAGACCTACCGGCGACCTGGGTACCTACGAGCAGTACTTC
CASRPTGDLGTYEQYF
>TRBV29-1|many|-|TRBJ2-3
TGCAGCGTTGAAGAACTAGCAGATACGCAGTATTTT
CSVEELADTQYF
>TRBV18|many|TRBD1|TRBJ2-7
TGTGCCAGCTCACCACAGGGGACAGGGTCCTACGAGCAGTACTTC
CASSPQGTGSYEQYF
>TRBV5-1|-|TRBD2|TRBJ2-7
TGCGCCAGCAGCTTGCGACCTGCCCTAGCGGGAGGGCTCAACGAGCAGTACTTC
CASSLRPALAGGLNEQYF
>TRBV12-3/TRBV12-4|many|TRBD2|TRBJ2-7
TGTGCCAGCAGTACGGGACTAGCGGGCCAGGGGCAGTACTTC
CASSTGLAGQGQYF
>TRBV2|many|TRBD2|TRBJ2-7
TGTGCCAGCAGCAAAACCGGGACTAGCTTCGACTACGAGCAGTACTTC
CASSKTGTSFDYEQYF
>TRBV14|-|-|TRBJ2-3
TGTGCCAGCAGCCAGTCAGGGAATACGCAGTATTTT
CASSQSGNTQYF
>TRBV9|-|TRBD1|TRBJ2-4
TGTGCCAGCAGCCCTCGGACAGGAGGCCTGGCCAAAAACATTCAGTACTTC
CASSPRTGGLAKNIQYF
>TRBV12-3/TRBV12-4|-|-|TRBJ2-1
TGTGCCAGCAGTTTTGAAATGGAGCAGTTCTTC
CASSFEMEQFF
>TRBV7-9|-|-|TRBJ1-6
TGTGCCAGCAGCGGGGACACCGGATTCTCACCCCTCCACTTT
CASSGDTGFSPLHF
>TRBV25-1|once|TRBD2|TRBJ2-1
TGTGCCAGCAGTGAATATAGCGGGAACCACAATGAGCAGTTCTTC
CASSEYSGNHNEQFF
>TRBV20-1|many|TRBD2|TRBJ2-7
TGCAGTGCTAGGGGGGGGAGGGGCCGAGATTCGTTTTATGAGCAGTACTTC
CSARGGRGRDSFYEQYF
>TRBV12-3/TRBV12-4|many|-|TRBJ2-6
TGTGCCAGTTCGGAACTAGGCGGGGCCAACGTCCTGACTTTC
CASSELGGANVLTF
>TRBV2|few|-|TRBJ1-1
TGTGCCAGCAGTGGTGACAGAATCACTGAAGCTTTCTTT
CASSGDRITEAFF
>TRBV12-3/TRBV12-4|-|-|TRBJ2-3
TGTGCCAGCAGTGCTCCCTATCGGGACACCACAGATACGCAGTATTTT
CASSAPYRDTTDTQYF
>TRBV20-1|-|TRBD2|TRBJ2-1
TGCAGTGTAGGGACTAGCGGGGCCTACAATGAGCAGTTCTTC
CSVGTSGAYNEQFF
>TRBV2|many|-|TRBJ1-4
TGTGCCAGCAGTGACAGGGAAAACCCTGAAAAACTGTTTTTT
CASSDRENPEKLFF
>TRBV29-1|once|-|TRBJ1-2
TGCAGCGTTGGGACGGAGGGACCCTATGGCTACACCTTC
CSVGTEGPYGYTF
>TRBV7-3|many|-|TRBJ2-2
TGTGCCAGCAGCTTGGGCTCATACGCGAACACCGGGGAGCTGTTTTTT
CASSLGSYANTGELFF
>TRBV6-1|many|TRBD1|TRBJ1-1
TGTGCCGACAGGGGGCCGGGAACTGAAGCTTTCTTT
CADRGPGTEAFF
>TRBV7-9|-|-|TRBJ2-7
TGTGCCAGCAGCGCCTACAGGGCCTACGAGCAGTACTTC
CASSAYRAYEQYF
>TRBV20-1|-|-|TRBJ2-5
TGCATTGCTGGACTCCGGGACACCCAAGAGACCCAGTACTTC
CIAGLRDTQETQYF
>TRBV7-2|-|TRBD1|TRBJ1-2
TGTGCCAGCAGCCCTGGGCAGGGGGCGGAAGGCTACACCTTC
CASSPGQGAEGYTF
>TRBV7-6|-|-|TRBJ1-5
TGTGCCAGCAGCACGGGAGGGGTTAATCAGCCCCAGCATTTT
CASSTGGVNQPQHF
>TRBV12-3/TRBV12-4|-|-|TRBJ1-1
TGTGCCAGCAGTGTCGAAATGAGGGGCGAAGCTTTCTTT
CASSVEMRGEAFF
>TRBV24-1|-|TRBD1|TRBJ1-2
TGTGCCACCAGTGACCCACACAGGGGGCAAGGCTACACCTTC
CATSDPHRGQGYTF
>TRBV7-6|-|-|TRBJ2-3
TGTGCTAGCAGCCAAAACAGTGGGGATACGCAGTATTTT
CASSQNSGDTQYF
>TRBV9|once|-|TRBJ1-6
TGTGCCAGCAGCTCCAATAATTTACCCCTCCACTTT
CASSSNNLPLHF
>TRBV2|many|TRBD2|TRBJ2-3
TGTGCCAGCAGTAGTCCGGGACTAGAGTTGGTAGATACGCAGTATTTT
CASSSPGLELVDTQYF
>TRBV6-1|many|-|TRBJ2-3
TGTGCCGTGAAGGGTCGGAGCACAGATACGCAGTATTTT
CAVKGRSTDTQYF
>TRBV19|many|TRBD2|TRBJ2-7
TGTGCCAGTAGACCCACTAGCGGGGGGGCCTCCCAGATGTACGAGCAGTACTTC
CASRPTSGGASQMYEQYF
>TRBV14|-|-|TRBJ1-3
TGTGCCAGCAGCCTAACTCGGGGCGGAAACACCATATATTTT
CASSLTRGGNTIYF
>TRBV6-1|-|TRBD1|TRBJ1-3
TGTGCCAGCCATGGGACAGGGGCACCTGGAAACACCATATATTTT
CASHGTGAPGNTIYF
>TRBV9|many|TRBD1|TRBJ1-2
TGTGCCAGCAGCCGAGAGGGGGCGTATGGCTACACCTTC
CASSREGAYGYTF
>TRBV6-2/TRBV6-3|many|TRBD1|TRBJ1-2
TGTGCCAGCAGTTCCATCCGCGCGCAGATTGGGACAGGGTTTGGCTACACCTTC
CASSSIRAQIGTGFGYTF
>TRBV20-1|-|TRBD1|TRBJ2-7
TGCAGTGCTAGGGGACAGGGAAAGTCCGAGCAGTACTTC
CSARGQGKSEQYF
>TRBV20-1|-|TRBD1|TRBJ1-6
TGCAGTGCTATCGACAGGGCAGATTCACCCCTCCACTTT
CSAIDRADSPLHF
>TRBV7-9|-|-|TRBJ2-7
TGTGCCAGCAGCCCCGGTTATCTCTACGAGCAGTACTTC
CASSPGYLYEQYF
>TRBV4-2|many|TRBD2|TRBJ2-1
TGTGCCAGCAGCCAAGGAGGACTAGCGGGGGTGCTATCCTACAATGAGCAGTTCTTC
CASSQGGLAGVLSYNEQFF
>TRBV7-2|few|-|TRBJ2-3
TGTGCCAGCAGCACCCGGACAGATCGCACAGATACGCAGTATTTT
CASSTRTDRTDTQYF
>TRBV5-6|-|TRBD2|TRBJ2-5
TGTGCCAGCAGCTCTACTACTAGCGGGGGGGTCCAAGAGACCCAGTACTTC
CASSSTTSGGVQETQYF
>TRBV9|-|-|TRBJ2-1
TGTGCCAGCAGCGTAGGCTTGCGGGGTACTGAGCAGTTCTTC
CASSVGLRGTEQFF
>TRBV10-3|many|-|TRBJ2-7
TGTGCCATCAGTTTTACTCCGGGACACAACTACGAGCAGTACTTC
CAISFTPGHNYEQYF
>TRBV6-1|many|TRBD1|TRBJ1-6
TGTGCCAGCAGGCTGACAGGGGTTAATTCACCCCTCCACTTT
CASRLTGVNSPLHF
>TRBV10-1|-|TRBD2|TRBJ2-5
TGCGCCAGCAGTGAGGGGCTAGCGGGGTACCAAGAGACCCAGTACTTC
CASSEGLAGYQETQYF
>TRBV2|-|TRBD1|TRBJ2-3
TGTGCCAGCAGGCGGACAGGGGTTAGCACAGATACGCAGTATTTT
CASRRTGVSTDTQYF
>TRBV20-1|-|-|TRBJ2-7
TGCAGTGCTAGTGGCGGGGTCCCCATCTACGAGCAGTACTTC
CSASGGVPIYEQYF
>TRBV10-3|once|-|TRBJ2-7
TGTGCCATCAGTGATTCGGACAGTTTGTCCTACGAGCAGTACTTC
CAISDSDSLSYEQYF
>TRBV2|-|-|TRBJ1-2
TGTGCCAGCAGTGAGCCAGGGACGAATTATGGCTACACCTTC
CASSEPGTNYGYTF
>TRBV10-3|many|-|TRBJ2-1
TGTGCCTCGAGGACTATCTCCTACAATGAGCAGTTCTTC
CASRTISYNEQFF